The T cell receptor beta chain described here comes from a study of OX40 agonist ivuxolimab in advanced cancers. Regarding the study as a whole: Partial responders receiving 0.1-3.0 mg/kg showed among the lowest clonal expansion. Certain nonresponders likewise exhibited a low normalized T-cell clonal expansion.

In the case of this clone: Its antigen is unidentified.

Assay used: immunoSEQ multiplex PCR; TCRdb lists only in-frame clones, some missing. The data hold some 140,000 clones, with roughly 91% observed a single time. The CDR3 runs to 16 residues. CDR1 is SGHTA, CDR2 FQGNSA, per germline. Trimming cost V 5 bases and J 2 bases; bases outside gene matches: 6. The chain uses TRBV7-2 and TRBJ2-3; TRBD2 matches 11 bases. Here the sequenced sample was CD4+ or CD8+ T cells sorted from blood, taken in a trial of the OX40 agonist ivuxolimab. The clonotype comes from an adult with an advanced solid tumor such as melanoma, head and neck, liver or kidney cancer. CDR3 sequence reads: CASSLRLAGFTDTQYF. In nucleotides, the CDR3 is TGTGCCAGCAGCCTACGACTAGCGGGATTCACAGATACGCAGTATTTT.